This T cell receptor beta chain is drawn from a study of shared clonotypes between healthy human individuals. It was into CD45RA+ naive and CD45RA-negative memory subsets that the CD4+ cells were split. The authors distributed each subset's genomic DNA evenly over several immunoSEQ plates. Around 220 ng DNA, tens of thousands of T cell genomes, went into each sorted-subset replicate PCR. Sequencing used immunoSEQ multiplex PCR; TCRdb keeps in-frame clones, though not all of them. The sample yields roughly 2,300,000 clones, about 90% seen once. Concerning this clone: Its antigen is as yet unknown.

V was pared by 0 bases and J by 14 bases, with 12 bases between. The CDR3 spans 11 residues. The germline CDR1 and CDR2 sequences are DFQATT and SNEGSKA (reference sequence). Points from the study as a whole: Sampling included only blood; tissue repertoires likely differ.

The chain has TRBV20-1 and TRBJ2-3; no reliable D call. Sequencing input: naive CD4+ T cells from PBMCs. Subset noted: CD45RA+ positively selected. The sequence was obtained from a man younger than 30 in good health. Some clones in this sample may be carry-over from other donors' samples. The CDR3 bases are TGCAGTGCTAGAGACCTTCGGTGGGGGTATTTT. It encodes CSARDLRWGYF.